A single sample gave rise to the 6 T cell receptor beta chains below, sequenced in a study of T cell responses to AZD1222 COVID-19 vaccine. Clones were sequenced by immunoSEQ multiplex PCR, and TCRdb holds only the in-frame ones, with some missing. The table includes 110,000 to 150,000 clones, 75% to 90% detected once. This specimen was peripheral blood, taken on day 0 of AZD1222 vaccination. Every receptor here comes from an adult in good health.

V usage is TRBV7-9 and J usage is TRBJ2-1; TRBD2 is a possible D gene (5 bases). Germline assignment: CDR1 SEHNR and CDR2 FQNEAQ (reference sequence). Trimming shortened V by 7 bases and J by 5 bases, and 18 bases separated the two germline ends. The CDR3 totals 15 residues. The CDR3 loop is CASTQGGPADNEQFF. The DNA of the CDR3 is TGTGCCAGCACCCAAGGCGGGCCCGCGGACAATGAGCAGTTCTTC.

The V gene is TRBV2, the J gene TRBJ1-2; the D is unclear. The CDR3 consists of 14 residues. Germline V CDR1 and CDR2: SNHLY, FYNNEI. V lost 4 bases and J 2 bases, leaving 11 bases between the germline ends. CDR3 loop: CASSAIAGNYGYTF. The CDR3 DNA reads as TGTGCCAGCAGTGCTATAGCAGGAAACTATGGCTACACCTTC.

This clone was observed a single time. A read error may account for a junction end that differs from germline. The rearrangement links TRBV2 to TRBJ1-5; D remains unclear. The CDR3 contains 12 residues. Germline V gene lookup returns CDR1 SNHLY and CDR2 FYNNEI. CDR3 sequence: CASSEGNQLQHF. DNA of the CDR3: TGTGCCAGCAGTGAGGGCAATCAGCTCCAGCATTTT.

This clone came up once. The gene calls are TRBV6-6 and TRBJ1-1; D is ambiguous. Per the germline V gene, CDR1 is MNHNY and CDR2 is SVGAGI (reference sequence). This CDR3 spans 12 amino acids. V dropped 10 bases and J dropped 4 bases, with 13 bases sitting between them. In nucleotides, the CDR3 is TGTGCCACCGGGAGATCGGGCACTGAAGCTTTCTTT. It translates to CATGRSGTEAFF.

This sequence joins TRBV19 and TRBJ2-1; D not resolved. CDR1 and CDR2 from the germline V gene are LNHDA and SQIVND (reference sequence). Trimming took off 3 bases at V and 3 bases at J, with 6 bases between the two ends. The CDR3 sequence is 13 residues long. The CDR3 sequence is CASSIGNYNEQFF. In DNA form, the CDR3 reads TGTGCCAGTAGTATTGGCAACTACAATGAGCAGTTCTTC. Full variable domain (outside the CDR3, taken from reference TRBV19 and TRBJ2-1): DGGITQSPKYLFRKEGQNVTLSCEQNLNHDAMYWYRQDPGQGLRLIYYSQIVNDFQKGDIAEGYSVSREKKESFPLTVTSAQKNPTAFYLCASSIGNYNEQFFGPGTRLTVL.

The genes are TRBV6-2 or TRBV6-3 and TRBJ1-2; D unresolved. Trimming took off 4 bases at V and 8 bases at J, with 14 bases between the two ends. The germline gives CDR1 MNHEY, CDR2 SVGEGT. The CDR3 is made up of 13 amino acids. CDR3 sequence: CASSSWVTDGYTF. In nucleotides, the CDR3 is TGTGCCAGCAGTTCCTGGGTCACAGACGGCTACACCTTC.